This T cell receptor (beta chain) emerged from a study of T cells expressing NK-cell markers. Study context: Among the eight sequenced donors, seven tested HCMV-seropositive and one tested seronegative.

The CDR3 has 12 residues. CDR1 and CDR2 (germline): GTSNPN, SVGIG (reference sequence). TCRdb re-called the 5' RACE reads; every CDR3 protein appears as one record, without DNA. Reported are over 250,000 distinct CDR3 sequences; the ten largest clones contain 4% to 4.5%. The rearrangement uses TRBV30 and TRBJ2-7; TCRdb picks TRBD1, but there is no DNA to check that call. The sequenced sample consisted of blood T cells: a sorted CD56 or NKG2C T cell subset, CD4+ or CD8+ T cells, or bulk PBMC T cells (not recorded which). The TCR sequence derives from a woman aged 18 to 69 in good health. This CDR3 reads CSTQGGRDEQYF.